This TCR beta chain was recovered during a study of Ad26.COV2.S vaccination and SARS-CoV-2 variants. Study conclusions and caveats: Non-spike TCR breadth showed similarity between vaccine and placebo recipients.

Treatment here: some 20 received Ad26.COV2.S at low or high dose, single or two shots; about 5 received placebo; per-sample allocation not given. Sampling was performed 63 days after the first vaccine or placebo injection. This clone was observed a few times. Antigen unknown. From germline, CDR1 is LGHDT and CDR2 YNNKEL (reference sequence). There are 15 residues in the CDR3. Trimming shortened V by 4 bases and J by 0 bases, and 9 bases separated the two germline ends. The protocol was immunoSEQ multiplex PCR, while the TCRdb copy is restricted to in-frame clones and leaves out a portion. This table has 300,000 to 350,000 clones, approximately 86% appearing once.

This sequence originates from a person aged 18 to 65 who received the Ad26.COV2.S COVID-19 vaccine or a placebo. The specimen was peripheral blood, collected in a trial of Ad26.COV2.S vaccine versus placebo. This chain joins TRBV3-1 (or the pseudogene TRBV3-2) and TRBJ1-4; TRBD1 is a possible D gene (5 bases). CDR3: CASSPGATTNEKLFF. As DNA, the CDR3 is TGTGCCAGCAGCCCCGGGGCGACAACTAATGAAAAACTGTTTTTT.